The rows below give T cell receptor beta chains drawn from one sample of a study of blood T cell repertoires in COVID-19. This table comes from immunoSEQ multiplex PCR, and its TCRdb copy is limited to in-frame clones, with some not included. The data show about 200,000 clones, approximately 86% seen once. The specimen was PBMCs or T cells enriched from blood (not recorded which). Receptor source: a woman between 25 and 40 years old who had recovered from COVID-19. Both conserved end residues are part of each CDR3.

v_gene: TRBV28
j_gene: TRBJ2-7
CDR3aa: CASSLPGGRNEQYF

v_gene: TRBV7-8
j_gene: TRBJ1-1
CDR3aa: CASSLARDMNTEAFF

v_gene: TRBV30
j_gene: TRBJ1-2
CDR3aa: CAWRDRGLSGYTF

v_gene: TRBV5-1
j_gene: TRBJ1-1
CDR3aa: CASSLLGDRGQNTEAFF

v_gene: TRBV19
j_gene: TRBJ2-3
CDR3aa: CASSIRGVTSTDTQYF

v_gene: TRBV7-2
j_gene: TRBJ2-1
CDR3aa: CASSLFPSGRDEQFF

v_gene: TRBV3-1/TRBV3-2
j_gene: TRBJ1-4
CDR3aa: CASSQEIPRGRAEKLFF

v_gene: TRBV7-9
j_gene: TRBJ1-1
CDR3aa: CASSPGQGDTEAFF

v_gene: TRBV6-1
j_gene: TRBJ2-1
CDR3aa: CASSEESSGPYNEQFF

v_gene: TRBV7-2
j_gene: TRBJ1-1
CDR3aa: CASSNHRLNTEAFF

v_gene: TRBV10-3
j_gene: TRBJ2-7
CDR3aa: CAISESGGAGGYEQYF

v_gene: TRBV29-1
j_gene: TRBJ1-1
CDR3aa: CSVHDGRGEAFF

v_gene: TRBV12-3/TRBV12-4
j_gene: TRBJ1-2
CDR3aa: CASSFGGVIGYTF

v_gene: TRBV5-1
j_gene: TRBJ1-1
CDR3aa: CASSLEGGDTEAFF

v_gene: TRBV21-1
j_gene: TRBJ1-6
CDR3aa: CASSLSGQASSYNSPLHF

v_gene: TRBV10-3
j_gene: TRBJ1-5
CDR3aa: CAISESGQSRNQPQHF

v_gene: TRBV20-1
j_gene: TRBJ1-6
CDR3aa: CSASAYNSPLHF